These 18 T cell receptor beta chains originate from one sample sequenced in a study of blood T cell repertoires in COVID-19. Produced via immunoSEQ multiplex PCR; TCRdb's table is partial and in-frame only. Altogether some 200,000 clones are present, 82% being singletons, with the ten largest covering around 12%. The sequenced material came from peripheral blood. The receptor source for this set is a woman between 35 and 50 years old with acute or convalescent COVID-19.

V is TRBV11-2 and J is TRBJ2-7; 7 nucleotides match TRBD1. V shed 5 bases, J shed 5 bases, and the junction held 15 bases outside the gene matches. Germline CDR1 reads SGHAT; CDR2 reads FQNNGV. The CDR3 contains 16 residues. CDR3 sequence (DNA): TGTGCCAGCAGCCGCCCTCCGGGACAGATCTTCGACGAGCAGTACTTC. Protein: CASSRPPGQIFDEQYF.

The chain has TRBV6-2 or TRBV6-3 and TRBJ1-1, with TRBD1 matching over 7 bases. This CDR3 has 14 residues. Germline CDR1 is MNHEY and CDR2 is SVGEGT. V lost 4 bases to trimming and J lost 5 bases; unmatched junction nucleotides: 7. The chain's CDR3 is CASSLEGAATEAFF. CDR3 nucleotide sequence: TGTGCCAGCAGTTTAGAGGGGGCGGCGACTGAAGCTTTCTTT.

This chain uses TRBV11-2 with TRBJ1-4, with a weak D call TRBD1 (5 bases). CDR3 length equals 16 residues. V was trimmed by 0 bases and J by 3 bases, leaving 11 bases between them. CDR1 SGHAT and CDR2 FQNNGV come from the germline V gene. DNA for the CDR3: TGTGCCAGCAGCTTAGATCCAGCCAGGGCTAATGAAAAACTGTTTTTT. Translating it yields CASSLDPARANEKLFF.

This clone occurred a few times. V is TRBV19 and J is TRBJ1-4; 9 bases map to TRBD1. Trimming removed 1 base from V and 1 base from J; junction bases left unmatched: 7. The CDR3 spans 18 residues. Germline CDR1 and CDR2: LNHDA and SQIVND (reference sequence). CDR3 DNA: TGTGCCAGTAGTATAGGGGCCGGGACAGGGAAAACTAATGAAAAACTGTTTTTT. Protein product: CASSIGAGTGKTNEKLFF.

The rearrangement links TRBV19 to TRBJ1-1, with 7 positions matching TRBD1. Germline values: CDR1 LNHDA, CDR2 SQIVND (reference sequence). Trimming removed 8 bases from V and 4 bases from J; junction bases left unmatched: 4. The CDR3 consists of 12 residues. CDR3 sequence (DNA): TGTGCCAGTCGACAGGGCGCCACTGAAGCTTTCTTT. This translates into CASRQGATEAFF.

The V gene is TRBV10-2, the J gene TRBJ2-3; D might be TRBD2 (7 bases). The V gene's germline CDR1 is WSHSY and CDR2 SAAADI. This CDR3 region has 15 residues. The V gene lost 2 bases and the J gene lost 5 bases, with 14 bases spanning the gap. CDR3 sequence reads: CASSEDRREGDTQYF. The CDR3 DNA reads as TGCGCCAGCAGTGAGGACAGGAGGGAGGGAGATACGCAGTATTTT.

The gene calls are TRBV20-1 and TRBJ1-1, with D unresolved. V dropped 3 bases and J dropped 0 bases, with 23 bases sitting between them. This CDR3 has 18 residues. Per the germline V gene, CDR1 is DFQATT and CDR2 is SNEGSKA (reference sequence). CDR3 sequence reads: CSASPSGPILIMNTEAFF. CDR3 bases: TGCAGTGCTAGTCCTAGCGGGCCAATCCTTATAATGAACACTGAAGCTTTCTTT.

On this clone itself: This specimen includes other DNA sequences encoding the same CDR3. The rearrangement links TRBV6-5 to TRBJ1-3; D possibly corresponds to TRBD1 (5 bases). The V end was cut by 2 bases, the J end by 2 bases, with 7 bases between. Germline CDR1 MNHEY, CDR2 SVGAGI. This CDR3 is 14 amino acids long. The DNA of the CDR3 is TGTGCCAGCAGTTACAGGGGTCCTGGAAACACCATATATTTT. This codes for CASSYRGPGNTIYF.

The rearrangement uses TRBV19 and TRBJ1-5, with 9 positions matching TRBD1. The germline gives CDR1 LNHDA, CDR2 SQIVND (reference sequence). The ends lost 3 bases at V and 7 bases at J; junction bases unmatched: 16. The CDR3 covers 18 residues. Here the CDR3 DNA reads TGTGCCAGTAGTATCACCCGGGGACAGGGAGTAGAGGGGCAGCCCCAGCATTTT. It specifies CASSITRGQGVEGQPQHF.

CDR3 bases: TGTGCCAGCAGTTACTTTGGGGACAGCTTCGAAAAACTGTTTTTT. This codes for CASSYFGDSFEKLFF. The rearrangement joins TRBV6-2 or TRBV6-3 to TRBJ1-4, with TRBD1 matching 7 bases. J gave up 8 bases and V 1 base, and 7 bases lay outside the gene matches. The CDR3 extends over 15 amino acids. CDR1 is MNHEY and CDR2 is SVGEGT in the germline V gene.

The chain recombines TRBV14 with TRBJ1-1; 7 bases align to TRBD1. CDR3 length: 15 amino acids. Germline V gives CDR1 SGHDN, CDR2 FVKESK. V shed 2 bases, J shed 1 base, and the junction held 4 bases outside the gene matches. CDR3 in DNA: TGTGCCAGCAGCCAAAGGACAGGAGGGAACACTGAAGCTTTCTTT. Its translation is CASSQRTGGNTEAFF.

CDR3 in amino acids: CASSARGTGGPEAFF. The CDR3 DNA reads as TGTGCCAGCAGTGCTCGCGGGACAGGGGGCCCTGAAGCTTTCTTT. The chain employs TRBV27 and TRBJ1-1, with 12 bases that match TRBD1. The V and J ends lost 5 bases and 6 bases, in that order; junction bases with no gene match: 7. The CDR3 extends over 15 amino acids. Germline CDR1 is MNHEY and CDR2 is SMNVEV (reference sequence).

Concerning this clone: Other DNA sequences in this sample translate to the same CDR3. V is TRBV12-3 or TRBV12-4 and J is TRBJ2-7, with D uncertain. V lost 5 bases, J lost 7 bases, and 12 bases lay in between. There are 12 residues in the CDR3. This CDR3 is CASSARLAEQYF. The CDR3 nucleotides read TGTGCCAGCAGTGCCCGACTTGCGGAGCAGTACTTC.

The sample holds one count of this clone. This chain uses TRBV9 with TRBJ1-4; the match to TRBD1 covers 9 bases. Trimming cost V 4 bases and J 3 bases; bases outside gene matches: 4. Per the germline V gene, CDR1 is SGDLS and CDR2 is YYNGEE. The CDR3 spans 15 residues. The CDR3 nucleotides are TGTGCCAGCAGCTCAGGACAGGGGCCTAATGAAAAACTGTTTTTT. It yields the protein CASSSGQGPNEKLFF.

The V and J genes are TRBV7-2 and TRBJ2-3, with D possibly matching TRBD1 (5 bases). Trimming took off 5 bases at V and 6 bases at J, with 15 bases between the two ends. The germline V gene encodes CDR1 SGHTA and CDR2 FQGNSA. This CDR3 comprises 14 residues. The CDR3 spells CASSPRQLLDTQYF. Here the CDR3 DNA reads TGTGCCAGCAGCCCAAGACAGCTTTTGGATACGCAGTATTTT.

This chain joins TRBV7-8 and TRBJ2-5; TRBD1 matches at 11 bases. V trimming: 5 bases; J trimming: 13 bases; junction bases outside the gene matches: 6. CDR3 size: 12 residues. Germline-derived CDR1 and CDR2 are SGHVS and FQNEAQ. CDR3: CASSLGQGALYF. The CDR3 DNA follows: TGTGCCAGCAGCCTCGGACAGGGGGCTTTGTACTTC.

This sequence joins TRBV24-1 and TRBJ2-7, with D possibly matching TRBD2 (6 bases). Germline V gene lookup returns CDR1 KGHDR and CDR2 SFDVKD. The CDR3 length is 15 residues. The ends were cut back, 6 bases at V and 0 bases at J, with 14 bases in the middle. CDR3 loop: CATSSGSGSSYEQYF. The CDR3 nucleotides are TGTGCCACCAGTTCGGGTTCCGGGAGCTCCTACGAGCAGTACTTC.

This clone turned up a few times. The V and J genes are TRBV20-1 and TRBJ2-3; 7 bases agree with TRBD1. With 3 bases clipped from V and 0 bases from J, the junction kept 9 bases outside the gene matches. Germline V gives CDR1 DFQATT, CDR2 SNEGSKA (reference sequence). This CDR3 spans 16 amino acids. CDR3: CSASGAGGLSTDTQYF. CDR3 in DNA: TGCAGTGCTAGTGGGGCAGGGGGTCTTAGCACAGATACGCAGTATTTT.